This T cell receptor (beta chain) was identified in a study of T cells in Graves' hyperthyroidism and ophthalmopathy. TCR beta CDR3 regions were amplified from RNA. HTBI primers were used for first-round RT-PCR of the TCR CDR3. MiXCR, run by TCRdb on the multiplex PCR reads, gives a single entry per CDR3 protein. The sample holds 500,000 to 600,000 distinct CDR3 sequences, around 15% seen once. The trim removed 4 bases at V and 4 bases at J, leaving 7 bases unmatched. Per germline, CDR1 DFQATT and CDR2 SNEGSKA (reference sequence). The CDR3 contains 14 residues. This clonotype has a count of ten or more.

The source material was blood. The chain couples TRBV20-1 to TRBJ2-3; 8 bases are shared with TRBD2. The receptor's source is a woman between 18 and 29 years old with Graves' hyperthyroidism. For the CDR3, the DNA is TGCAGTGCTATACCCGGGGGGGCAGCAGATACGCAGTATTTT. Translation gives CSAIPGGAADTQYF.